The 10 T cell receptor beta chains listed next were all sequenced from one sample in a study of blood T cells in healthy people across ages. Through a sample-barcoded 5' primer and a J-beta primer mix, a second PCR was run for roughly 6 to 12 cycles. TCRdb re-analysed the 5' RACE reads in MiXCR, keeping a single row per CDR3 protein. The sample contains about 590,000 distinct CDR3 sequences, roughly 30% of which appear only once. Input material: blood. These receptors all stem from a woman older than 75 in good health.

Ten or more counts support this clonotype. This chain connects TRBV9 to TRBJ2-1; no clear D. The length of the CDR3 is 13 residues. Germline loops: CDR1 SGDLS, CDR2 YYNGEE. V lost 4 bases and J 8 bases, leaving 13 bases between the germline ends. The CDR3 sequence: CASSTVLGDEQFF. CDR3 nucleotide sequence: TGTGCCAGCAGCACGGTTTTGGGCGATGAGCAGTTCTTC.

With respect to this clonotype: This could be a read error, since a much larger clone is one nucleotide away. V gene TRBV9 combines with J gene TRBJ2-5; 7 bases are shared with TRBD1. The DNA matches TRBJ2-4 better at its end, which makes the J call doubtful. The CDR3 has 14 residues. Germline loops: CDR1 SGDLS, CDR2 YYNGEE. In DNA form, the CDR3 reads TGTGCCAGCAGCGTCACAGGGGCCAAAAGCATTCAGTACTTC. Its protein product is CASSVTGAKSIQYF.

This clonotype occurred many times. The genes are TRBV6-2 or TRBV6-3 and TRBJ1-1, with a possible D match to TRBD1 (5 bases). Trimming stripped 4 bases from V and 0 bases from J, with 9 bases between. The CDR3 is 14 amino acids. The V gene's germline CDR1 is MNHEY and CDR2 SVGEGT. The DNA for the CDR3 is TGTGCCAGCAGTTTGGACACCATGAACACTGAAGCTTTCTTT. Protein product: CASSLDTMNTEAFF.

As for this clonotype: Since a much larger clone is just one base distant, this may be a read error. The chain carries TRBV7-2 and TRBJ1-4; TRBD1 is a possible D gene (6 bases). The germline CDR1 and CDR2 sequences are SGHTA and FQGNSA. The CDR3 is made up of 12 amino acids. V gave up 7 bases and J gave up 8 bases, with 11 bases separating them. CDR3 residues: CASTPQGEKLFF. DNA of the CDR3: TGTGCCAGCACCCCCCAGGGGGAAAAACTGTTTTTT.

Of note for this clonotype: A much larger clone sits a single nucleotide away, making a read error possible. The chain combines TRBV6-2 or TRBV6-3 with TRBJ2-7; 8 bases align to TRBD2. The CDR3 has 14 amino acids. V was pared by 5 bases and J by 7 bases, with 10 bases of the junction left unmatched. Germline V lookup: CDR1 MNHEY, CDR2 SVGEGT. The CDR3 protein is CASSDPGGFDEQYF. CDR3 nucleotides: TGTGCCAGCAGTGACCCGGGGGGGTTTGATGAGCAGTACTTC.

This clonotype has a count of ten or more. The chain couples TRBV5-1 to TRBJ2-1, with D unresolved. Trimming removed 7 bases at V and 7 bases at J, with 12 bases between. The CDR3 length is 12 residues. CDR1 and CDR2 (germline): SGHRS, YFSETQ. CDR3 amino acids: CASGEGPNEQFF. The CDR3 region has the DNA TGCGCCAGCGGAGAAGGACCAAATGAGCAGTTCTTC.

This clonotype was detected only once. The rearrangement links TRBV5-1 to TRBJ2-3; D is ambiguous. The germline V gene encodes CDR1 SGHRS and CDR2 YFSETQ. This CDR3 contains 15 residues. The ends were cut back, 0 bases at V and 1 base at J, with 9 bases in the middle. The CDR3 reads CASSLDWVGTDTQYF. The DNA for the CDR3 is TGCGCCAGCAGCTTGGATTGGGTCGGCACAGATACGCAGTATTTT.

This clonotype was recorded at least ten times. The chain employs TRBV5-1 and TRBJ2-3; the D is unclear. The CDR3 runs 13 residues. Germline CDR1 reads SGHRS; CDR2 reads YFSETQ. Deletions cut 4 bases from V and 4 bases from J, with 10 bases between. CDR3 sequence reads: CASSRDQADTQYF. The CDR3, as DNA: TGCGCCAGCAGCCGCGATCAGGCAGATACGCAGTATTTT.

This rearrangement joins TRBV20-1 to TRBJ1-2; TRBD1 aligns across 7 bases. The CDR3 totals 15 residues. V shed 6 bases, J shed 3 bases, and the junction held 13 bases outside the gene matches. The germline V gene has CDR1 DFQATT and CDR2 SNEGSKA (reference sequence). The CDR3 sequence: CSAPRQTGRHYGYTF. The DNA of the CDR3 is TGCAGTGCCCCCCGGCAGACAGGGAGACACTATGGCTACACCTTC.

Ten or more counts support this clonotype. The V and J genes are TRBV9 and TRBJ2-3; TRBD2 matches at 8 bases. J lost 1 base, V lost 2 bases, and 0 bases had no gene match. The CDR3 extends over 14 amino acids. Germline V gene sequence: CDR1 SGDLS, CDR2 YYNGEE. CDR3 amino acids: CASSVGLGTDTQYF. The CDR3 DNA is TGTGCCAGCAGCGTGGGACTAGGCACAGATACGCAGTATTTT. The full variable domain, with the rest looked up from reference TRBV9 and TRBJ2-3, is DSGVTQTPKHLITATGQRVTLRCSPRSGDLSVYWYQQSLDQGLQFLIQYYNGEERAKGNILERFSAQQFPDLHSELNLSSLELGDSALYFCASSVGLGTDTQYFGPGTRLTVL.